These T cell receptor beta chains were read from a single sample in a study of shared clonotypes between healthy human individuals. Sequencing used immunoSEQ multiplex PCR; TCRdb keeps in-frame clones, though not all of them. The table lists 2 million to 3 million clones, 80% to 95% of them singletons. Sequencing was performed on naive CD4+ T cells from PBMCs. These receptors all come from a man aged 18 to 35 in good health. Some clones in this sample may be carry-over from other donors' samples. Each CDR3 is given with its conserved first and last residue. The D gene is left open where the match is weak. Clone size appears in some rows only: once, few, many, or a class for an expanded clone.

j_call clone_size v_call d_call cdr3_aa cdr3_nt
TRBJ2-1 - TRBV4-2 - CASSQARLGATYNEQFF TGTGCCAGCAGCCAAGCGAGGTTGGGGGCAACCTACAATGAGCAGTTCTTC
TRBJ2-7 - TRBV6-6 - CASSYSGVEQYF TGTGCCAGCAGTTACTCGGGTGTCGAGCAGTACTTC
TRBJ2-7 once TRBV7-2 TRBD1 CASSLRGTGIYEQYF TGTGCCAGCAGCTTACGAGGGACAGGGATCTACGAGCAGTACTTC
TRBJ1-2 once TRBV18 TRBD1 CASSRDRDFNGYTF TGTGCCAGCTCACGTGACAGGGATTTTAATGGCTACACCTTC
TRBJ2-1 once TRBV13 - CASRRGLNEQFF TGTGCCAGTCGCCGGGGCCTCAATGAGCAGTTCTTC
TRBJ2-2 - TRBV2 - CASSETRGKGAGELFF TGTGCCAGCAGTGAAACCCGGGGAAAGGGGGCCGGGGAGCTGTTTTTT
TRBJ2-2 once TRBV14 TRBD1 CASSPRAGQGALGGELFF TGTGCCAGCAGCCCTCGAGCGGGACAGGGGGCGCTAGGCGGGGAGCTGTTTTTT
TRBJ2-6 - TRBV5-1 TRBD1 CASSSGTGLIFSGANVLTF TGCGCCAGCAGCTCCGGGACAGGATTGATATTTTCTGGGGCCAACGTCCTGACTTTC
TRBJ1-2 - TRBV21-1 - CASSKQARQDCNYGYTF TGTGCCAGCAGCAAACAAGCCCGACAGGACTGTAACTATGGCTACACCTTC
TRBJ1-4 once TRBV7-8 - CASSLQSAGLDEKLFF TGTGCCAGCAGCTTGCAATCGGCAGGGTTGGATGAAAAACTGTTTTTT
TRBJ2-5 - TRBV5-1 - CASSLEAGQETQYF TGCGCCAGCAGCTTGGAAGCAGGCCAAGAGACCCAGTACTTC
TRBJ2-7 - TRBV4-1 TRBD2 CASSPGLAVPYEQYF TGCGCCAGCAGCCCAGGACTAGCGGTCCCCTACGAGCAGTACTTC
TRBJ2-7 - TRBV30 - CAWTKGGAGNYEQYF TGTGCCTGGACTAAAGGCGGGGCTGGGAATTACGAGCAGTACTTC
TRBJ2-3 - TRBV19 TRBD2 CASSIRPAGGLGTQYF TGTGCCAGTAGTATCCGACCAGCGGGAGGGCTAGGCACGCAGTATTTT
TRBJ2-3 - TRBV5-3 - CARSEGTSSTDTQYF TGTGCCAGAAGCGAGGGGACTTCTAGCACAGATACGCAGTATTTT
TRBJ2-5 - TRBV5-1 - CASSSISGERETQYF TGCGCCAGCAGCTCAATCTCGGGTGAAAGAGAGACCCAGTACTTC
TRBJ2-7 - TRBV10-3 TRBD1 CAIRPGTGAPYEQYF TGTGCCATCAGGCCCGGGACAGGGGCGCCCTACGAGCAGTACTTC
TRBJ2-3 - TRBV30 - CARSFGSRTDTQYF TGTGCCCGGAGCTTTGGCAGCCGCACAGATACGCAGTATTTT
TRBJ2-1 - TRBV5-1 - CASSSGELSLEGGLEQFF TGCGCCAGCAGCTCTGGGGAGTTGTCTTTAGAGGGTGGACTTGAGCAGTTCTTC
TRBJ1-2 - TRBV28 - CASSFPQRGGYTF TGTGCCAGCAGTTTCCCACAACGGGGTGGCTACACCTTC
TRBJ1-5 once TRBV9 - CASSVGDIQPQHF TGTGCCAGCAGCGTAGGGGACATTCAGCCCCAGCATTTT
TRBJ2-5 - TRBV7-2 TRBD2 CASSASGSSETQYF TGTGCCAGCAGCGCTAGCGGGAGTTCGGAGACCCAGTACTTC
TRBJ2-2 - TRBV5-1 - CASRLVVANTGELFF TGCGCCAGCAGACTAGTGGTGGCGAACACCGGGGAGCTGTTTTTT
TRBJ2-6 - TRBV11-1 - CASSRASLLSGSGANVLTF TGTGCCAGCAGCCGGGCTAGCTTATTGAGTGGCTCTGGGGCCAACGTCCTGACTTTC
TRBJ1-4 - TRBV28 - CASSRSRTWGTPATNEKLFF TGTGCCAGCAGCCGATCCAGAACTTGGGGGACACCAGCAACTAATGAAAAACTGTTTTTT
TRBJ1-1 once TRBV5-1 - CASSLALVGGNEAFF TGCGCCAGCAGCTTGGCCCTCGTTGGGGGTAATGAAGCTTTCTTT
TRBJ2-7 - TRBV19 - CASSIEDTNYEQYF TGTGCCAGTAGTATAGAGGACACCAACTACGAGCAGTACTTC
TRBJ2-2 few TRBV28 TRBD2 CASSASGRGTGELFF TGTGCCAGCAGTGCAAGCGGGAGAGGAACCGGGGAGCTGTTTTTT
TRBJ2-6 - TRBV10-3 TRBD2 CAISEWGGSGANVLTF TGTGCCATCAGTGAGTGGGGGGGCTCTGGGGCCAACGTCCTGACTTTC
TRBJ1-2 - TRBV6-1 - CASGPRAAPHGYTF TGTGCCAGCGGCCCGCGGGCCGCCCCACATGGCTACACCTTC
TRBJ2-5 - TRBV4-1 - CASSILALETQYF TGCGCCAGCAGTATCCTAGCGTTAGAGACCCAGTACTTC
TRBJ2-7 once TRBV11-2 - CASSFRGLAYEQYF TGTGCCAGCAGCTTTAGGGGGTTAGCCTACGAGCAGTACTTC
TRBJ1-4 - TRBV6-4 TRBD1 CASRWLGRGREKLFF TGTGCCAGCAGGTGGCTGGGCAGGGGGCGGGAAAAACTGTTTTTT
TRBJ2-3 once TRBV7-2 TRBD2 CASSLASGATDTQYF TGTGCCAGCAGCTTGGCTAGCGGGGCGACAGATACGCAGTATTTT
TRBJ2-3 once TRBV10-3 - CAISNLTGRTQYF TGTGCCATCAGCAACTTGACGGGACGCACGCAGTATTTT
TRBJ1-4 - TRBV5-1 - CASSLGRIGEELFF TGCGCCAGCAGCTTAGGGCGGATTGGTGAGGAACTGTTTTTT
TRBJ2-7 - TRBV11-2 - CASSSGLPPINEQYF TGTGCCAGCAGCTCTGGGCTCCCACCCATAAACGAGCAGTACTTC
TRBJ2-7 - TRBV19 TRBD2 CASRGLAGGEDEQYF TGTGCCAGTAGGGGACTAGCGGGAGGGGAGGACGAGCAGTACTTC
TRBJ1-5 - TRBV18 - CASSPVTTRQPQHF TGTGCCAGCTCACCAGTTACAACAAGACAGCCCCAGCATTTT
TRBJ2-5 - TRBV5-1 TRBD2 CASSSGRAWETQYF TGCGCCAGCAGCAGCGGGAGGGCCTGGGAGACCCAGTACTTC